This T cell receptor beta chain stems from a study of blood T cell repertoires in COVID-19. Study summary: Whether acute or convalescent, the COVID-19 samples came from the United States, Italy and Spain. T cells, B-cell-depleted T cells, or PBMCs provided the cDNA or gDNA that served as material.

Authors' methods: How many nucleated cells were present was estimated from reference gene primer amplification. The repertoire was sequenced with immunoSEQ multiplex PCR; TCRdb's copy has only in-frame clones and lacks some. Clone size and the V and J calls come from that table; the DNA yielded D and trimming. The sample holds about 38,000 clones; around 90% are singletons and the top ten take 20% to 25%. What was sequenced was peripheral blood. This TCR was recovered from a man in his fifties or sixties with active or convalescent COVID-19.

CDR3 loop: CASSLRDIAQSYEQYF. The CDR3, as DNA: TGTGCCAGCAGCTTACGGGACATTGCCCAGTCCTACGAGCAGTACTTC. This rearrangement joins TRBV7-9 to TRBJ2-7; weak D call: TRBD1 (6 bases). The CDR3 is 16 residues long. Germline V gives CDR1 SEHNR, CDR2 FQNEAQ (reference sequence). V was pared by 2 bases and J by 1 base, with 15 bases between.